This T cell receptor beta chain derives from a study of blood T cell repertoires in COVID-19. Study-wide background: Samples taken during acute and convalescent COVID-19 were collected in the United States, Italy and Spain. PBMCs, B-cell-depleted T cells, or T cells were the source of the cDNA or gDNA that made up the material.

TCRdb's table, derived via immunoSEQ multiplex PCR, lists solely in-frame clones and lacks some. Found here are some 99,000 clones, over 75% of them singletons; the top ten hold roughly 10%. CDR1 and CDR2 from the germline V gene are SGHDN and FVKESK. The CDR3 runs 15 residues. Between the trimmed V and J ends, which lost 0 bases and 0 bases, there was a span of 8 bases. The chain has TRBV14 and TRBJ1-1, with no clear D. The specimen was peripheral blood. This clonotype originated in a woman of 80 years or more with acute or convalescent COVID-19. CDR3 sequence: CASSQEVRLNTEAFF. Written as DNA, the CDR3 is TGTGCCAGCAGCCAAGAGGTCAGGTTGAACACTGAAGCTTTCTTT. Variable domain in full (rest from reference TRBV14 and TRBJ1-1): EAGVTQFPSHSVIEKGQTVTLRCDPISGHDNLYWYRRVMGKEIKFLLHFVKESKQDESGMPNNRFLAERTGGTYSTLKVQPAELEDSGVYFCASSQEVRLNTEAFFGQGTRLTVV.